The rows below give T cell receptor beta chains drawn from one sample of a study of early T cells in non-severe SARS-CoV-2 infection. TCRdb used MiXCR to reprocess the 5' RACE reads, holding one entry per CDR3 protein. The top ten clones hold 4.5% to 5% of a sample with some 41,000 distinct CDR3 sequences, 23% of them seen once. The input for sequencing was whole blood, taken at baseline. The source of these receptors is an adult who was a healthcare worker with PCR-confirmed SARS-CoV-2 infection or an uninfected control (not recorded which). CDR3s include the opening cysteine and the closing phenylalanine or tryptophan.

TRBV20-1	TRBJ2-3	CSAPRQGRGTQYF
TRBV6-5	TRBJ2-5	CASSYSGVSRGTPQETQYF
TRBV4-3	TRBJ1-1	CASSRSTGLNTEAFF
TRBV12-3/TRBV12-4	TRBJ2-3	CASRRGLAGALDTQYF
TRBV7-2	TRBJ2-7	CASSLDRGADEQYF
TRBV7-2	TRBJ1-1	CASSLMGASEAFF
TRBV7-2	TRBJ2-1	CASSPGREQFF
TRBV12-3/TRBV12-4	TRBJ2-3	CASSFSGGPRTDTQYF
TRBV6-6	TRBJ1-2	CASTTGWGYGYTF
TRBV20-1	TRBJ2-4	CSARDTGTSSKNIQYF
TRBV7-9	TRBJ2-7	CASSLPGRIYEQYF
TRBV7-9	TRBJ2-3	CASSLQFGDRGRDTQYF
TRBV29-1	TRBJ1-1	CSGRQPNTEAFF
TRBV4-2	TRBJ2-5	CASSILGTFQETQYF
TRBV20-1	TRBJ1-2	CSANDLKDYGYTF
TRBV18	TRBJ2-5	CASSTSTVQETQYF
TRBV6-1	TRBJ2-7	CASTHTSGAYEQYF
TRBV20-1	TRBJ2-2	CSARRTGNTGELFF
TRBV18	TRBJ1-3	CASSDLSSGNTVYF
TRBV27	TRBJ1-4	CASSPRGGEKLFF
TRBV6-1	TRBJ2-5	CASSALAWSQETQYF
TRBV6-6	TRBJ1-1	CASSYSTGRMNTEAFF
TRBV12-3/TRBV12-4	TRBJ2-2	CASSFGPFNTGELFF
TRBV3-1	TRBJ2-1	CASSQGSRLEQFF
TRBV11-2	TRBJ1-4	CASSPAGRVRANEKLFF
TRBV19	TRBJ2-7	CASSSFTAVSYEQYF
TRBV6-5	TRBJ1-1	CASRQDLTPNTEAFF
TRBV6-5	TRBJ2-2	CASNYRYGGGNTGELFF
TRBV9	TRBJ2-3	CASSGLLTDTQYF